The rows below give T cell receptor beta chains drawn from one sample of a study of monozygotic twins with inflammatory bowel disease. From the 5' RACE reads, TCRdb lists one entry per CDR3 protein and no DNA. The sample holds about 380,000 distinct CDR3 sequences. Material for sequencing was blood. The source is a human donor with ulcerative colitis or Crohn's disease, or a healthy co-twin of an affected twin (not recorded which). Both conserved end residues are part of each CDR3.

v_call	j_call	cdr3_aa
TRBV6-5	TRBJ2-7	CASSYERQPYEQYF
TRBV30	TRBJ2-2	CAFPATRRSTGELFF
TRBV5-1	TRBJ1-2	CASSPEDRTNYGYTF
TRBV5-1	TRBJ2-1	CASSYRDREPEQFF
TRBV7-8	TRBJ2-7	CASRKGDGGLSYEQYF
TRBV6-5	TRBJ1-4	CASSNSFGEKLFF
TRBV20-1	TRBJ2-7	CSARDLAGGGGEQYF
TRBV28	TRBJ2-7	CASSSLTGTTYEQYF
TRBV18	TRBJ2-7	CASSPPPAVSYEQYF
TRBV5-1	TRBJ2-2	CASESLDGELFF
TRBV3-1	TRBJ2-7	CASSHTTGTPAGWWF
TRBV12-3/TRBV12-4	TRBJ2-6	CASSLYPGANVLTF
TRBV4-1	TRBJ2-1	CASSQDLTSGGIAQAYNEQFF
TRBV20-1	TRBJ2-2	CSARVTYTGELFF
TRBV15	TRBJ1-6	CATGEIVGSPLHF
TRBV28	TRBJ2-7	CASSQGVRSSYEQYF
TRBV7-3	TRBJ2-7	CASSLLPGTSGPYEQYF
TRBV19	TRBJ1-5	CASSIGDRGRQPQHF
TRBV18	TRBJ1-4	CASSIGPGQGKEKLFF
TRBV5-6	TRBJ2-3	CASSPSGSDTQYF
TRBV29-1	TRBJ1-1	CSGFGTGDTEAFF
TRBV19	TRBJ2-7	CASSITGGLYEQYF
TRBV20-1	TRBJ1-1	CSAIDTRTPNTEAFF
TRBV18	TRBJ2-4	CASSSQTIQGVGAKNIQYF
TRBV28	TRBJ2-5	CATSGSYQETQYF
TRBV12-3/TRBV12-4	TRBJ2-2	CASQGHPGTGELFF
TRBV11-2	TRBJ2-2	CASSLAGTGELFF
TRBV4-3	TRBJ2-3	CASSLAVSTDTQYF
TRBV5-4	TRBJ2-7	CASSLPGTSGWYEQYF
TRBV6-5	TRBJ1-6	CASSYRDRVMSPLHF
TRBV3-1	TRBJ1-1	CASREDSLNTEAFF
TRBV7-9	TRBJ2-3	CASSLGGTGGKDTQYF
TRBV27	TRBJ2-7	CASRMGQAGYEQYF
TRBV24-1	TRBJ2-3	CATSFGAGTDTQYF
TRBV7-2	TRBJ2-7	CASSQRRASAYEQYF
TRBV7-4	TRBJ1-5	CASSRLKDGHLSNQPQHF
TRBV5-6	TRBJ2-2	CASSLSGVTGELFF
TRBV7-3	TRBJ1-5	CASSKRGTDFSNQPQHF
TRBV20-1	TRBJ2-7	CSVPGSANEQYF
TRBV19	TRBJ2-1	CASRIGREYNEQFF
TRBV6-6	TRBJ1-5	CASRMTGGNQPQHF
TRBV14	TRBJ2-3	CASSQARDFTDTQYF
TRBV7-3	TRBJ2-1	CASSLKGDRGSYNEQFF
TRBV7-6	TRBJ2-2	CASSLGVSTSGNTGELFF
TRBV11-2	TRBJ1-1	CASSLARRNMNTEAFF
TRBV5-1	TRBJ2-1	CASSFGQTYNEQFF
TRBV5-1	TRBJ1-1	CASSLVGQGRNTEAFF
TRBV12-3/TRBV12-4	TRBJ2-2	CASSLSLTGGLQLAGELFF
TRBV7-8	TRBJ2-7	CASSSPSGVSYEQYF
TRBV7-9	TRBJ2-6	CASSFVSGANVLTF
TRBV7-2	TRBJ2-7	CASSLVAGADREQYF
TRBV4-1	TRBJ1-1	CASSQKGQAMNTEAFF
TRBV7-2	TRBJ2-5	CASSLSRTGLSETQYF
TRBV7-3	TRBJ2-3	CASSYPTGLLNF
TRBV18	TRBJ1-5	CASSPGAGGNQPQHF
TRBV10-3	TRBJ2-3	CASAQLAGSTDTQYF
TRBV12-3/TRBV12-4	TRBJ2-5	CASSQTSGGFQETQYF
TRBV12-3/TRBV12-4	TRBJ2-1	CASRQDLGWNEQFF
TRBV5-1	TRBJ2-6	CASSLRTASSGANVLTF